This T cell receptor beta chain was retrieved from a study of T cell responses to AZD1222 COVID-19 vaccine. Sequenced by immunoSEQ multiplex PCR; TCRdb stores in-frame clones only, minus some. The data hold over 70,000 clones, with around 90% observed a single time. The CDR3 consists of 17 residues. CDR1 is GTSNPN, CDR2 SVGIG, per germline (reference sequence). The V and J ends lost 0 bases and 1 base respectively, with 18 bases between them. The receptor comes from an adult in good health. The chain couples TRBV30 to TRBJ1-1; no clear D. The sample consisted of peripheral blood, taken on day 0 of MenACWY control vaccination. The CDR3 is CAWSVPIYRVENTEAFF. The CDR3 bases are TGTGCCTGGAGTGTACCTATTTATCGAGTGGAGAACACTGAAGCTTTCTTT. Using reference TRBV30 and TRBJ1-1 for the parts outside the CDR3, the full variable domain is SQTIHQWPATLVQPVGSPLSLECTVEGTSNPNLYWYRQAAGRGLQLLFYSVGIGQISSEVPQNLSASRPQDRQFILSSKKLLLSDSGFYLCAWSVPIYRVENTEAFFGQGTRLTVV.